Following are 31 T cell receptor beta chains from one sample sequenced in a study of T-cell reconstitution after alpha-beta-depleted transplantation in children. The library targeted TCRbeta and was prepared with unique molecular identifiers. One entry per CDR3 protein, called by TCRdb with MiXCR from the PCR reads. This table holds around 50,000 distinct CDR3 sequences, 40% to 60% found once. The sample in question was peripheral blood, obtained before TCRalphabeta/CD19-depleted stem cell transplant. The receptors stem from a boy under two years old with SCID, due to receive a stem cell transplant.

This clonotype was recorded a few times. The chain joins TRBV6-2 or TRBV6-3 to TRBJ2-7; possibly TRBD2 for D (5 bases). Germline lookup yields CDR1 MNHEY and CDR2 SVGEGT. Trimming pared 5 bases from V and 4 bases from J, leaving 12 bases between. The CDR3 is 13 amino acids. CDR3 amino acids: CASSRGPFYEQYF. DNA for the CDR3: TGTGCCAGCAGTCGCGGGCCCTTTTACGAGCAGTACTTC.

V usage is TRBV4-2 and J usage is TRBJ2-1, with a tentative D call TRBD2 (5 bases). CDR3 length: 14 amino acids. V dropped 0 bases and J dropped 6 bases, with 9 bases sitting between them. Looked up from germline, CDR1 is LGHNA and CDR2 is YNFKEQ. CDR3 in amino acids: CASSQDGIINEQFF. The CDR3 nucleotides are TGTGCCAGCAGCCAAGACGGGATTATCAATGAGCAGTTCTTC.

The chain employs TRBV29-1 and TRBJ2-1, with TRBD1 identical over 7 bases. V shed 6 bases and J 9 bases; nucleotides not matched to a gene: 20. The CDR3 is made up of 16 amino acids. The germline V gene has CDR1 SQVTM and CDR2 ANQGSEA. In nucleotides, the CDR3 is TGCAGCGTCTTCCCCCCCGGGACAGTGGGACCGGGTGAGCAGTTCTTC. This translates into CSVFPPGTVGPGEQFF.

The chain employs TRBV6-1 and TRBJ1-5; 9 bases fit TRBD1. Germline V gene lookup returns CDR1 MNHNS and CDR2 SASEGT. This CDR3 is 14 amino acids long. V dropped 7 bases and J dropped 6; count of bases not matched to a gene: 7. The CDR3 DNA reads TGTGCCAGCATAAGGACAGGGGTTGGTCAGCCCCAGCATTTT. This encodes CASIRTGVGQPQHF.

This rearrangement joins TRBV3-1 to TRBJ2-7; the D is unclear. Germline CDR1 reads LGHDT; CDR2 reads YNNKEL (reference sequence). The germline V and J ends were trimmed by 0 bases and 6 bases, with 9 bases remaining between them. There are 13 residues in the CDR3. The chain's CDR3 is CASSQDRRGEQYF. CDR3 coding DNA: TGTGCCAGCAGCCAAGATCGGAGAGGCGAGCAGTACTTC.

The gene calls are TRBV11-2 and TRBJ2-5; 9 nucleotides match TRBD2. Germline V gene data show CDR1 as SGHAT and CDR2 as FQNNGV. Trimming cost V 3 bases and J 3 bases; bases outside gene matches: 2. This CDR3 is 14 amino acids long. The CDR3 sequence is CASSFGTSKETQYF. In nucleotides, the CDR3 is TGTGCCAGCAGCTTCGGGACTAGCAAAGAGACCCAGTACTTC.

This chain links TRBV28 with TRBJ2-5, with TRBD2 matching over 10 bases. V lost 5 bases to trimming and J lost 9 bases; unmatched junction nucleotides: 3. The germline gives CDR1 MDHEN, CDR2 SYDVKM. CDR3 length equals 12 residues. CDR3 bases: TGTGCCAGCAGTCTAGCGGGGGTGTCCCAGTACTTC. Its protein product is CASSLAGVSQYF.

The chain joins TRBV6-1 to TRBJ2-1; 8 bases line up with TRBD2. Germline CDR1 and CDR2: MNHNS and SASEGT. The CDR3 covers 14 residues. The trim removed 7 bases at V and 6 bases at J, leaving 8 bases unmatched. CDR3: CASNSGLAGNEQFF. The CDR3 region has the DNA TGTGCCAGCAACTCAGGACTAGCTGGCAATGAGCAGTTCTTC.

This CDR3 is CASSFGGDSYEQYF. CDR3 nucleotide sequence: TGCGCCAGCAGCTTCGGGGGGGACTCCTACGAGCAGTACTTC. The chain joins TRBV5-1 to TRBJ2-7, with 8 bases lining up with TRBD2. The CDR3 totals 14 residues. Germline CDR1 SGHRS, CDR2 YFSETQ. Trimming cost V 2 bases and J 0 bases; bases outside gene matches: 1.

By share, this clonotype ranks as medium-sized. This chain links TRBV7-2 with TRBJ2-3, with TRBD1 matching 7 bases. Germline trimming cut 4 bases from V and 3 bases from J; bases unmatched to any gene: 16. The CDR3 runs to 18 residues. Germline values: CDR1 SGHTA, CDR2 FQGNSA. The CDR3 DNA sequence: TGTGCCAGCAGCTCCCAAGCCCGAAAGGGGGCGCGGACAGATACGCAGTATTTT. Amino acid sequence: CASSSQARKGARTDTQYF.

This clonotype is categorized as medium-sized. V and J are TRBV20-1 and TRBJ2-5; the match to TRBD2 covers 12 bases. Germline V gene sequence: CDR1 DFQATT, CDR2 SNEGSKA (reference sequence). The CDR3 has 14 amino acids. V shed 5 bases, J shed 1 base, and the junction held 2 bases outside the gene matches. The CDR3 region has the DNA TGCAGTGCTTGGGGACTAGCGGGCCAAGAGACCCAGTACTTC. Encoded protein: CSAWGLAGQETQYF.

This rearrangement joins TRBV5-1 to TRBJ2-2; D call uncertain. Trimming removed 1 base from V and 6 bases from J, with 16 bases in between. The CDR3 is 16 amino acids. CDR1 SGHRS and CDR2 YFSETQ come from the germline V gene. The CDR3 DNA sequence: TGCGCCAGCAGCTTGAATCGGGCGTACGGTGCCGGGGAGCTGTTTTTT. This encodes CASSLNRAYGAGELFF. Looking up the rest from reference TRBV5-1 and TRBJ2-2 gives the full variable domain: KAGVTQTPRYLIKTRGQQVTLSCSPISGHRSVSWYQQTPGQGLQFLFEYFSETQRNKGNFPGRFSGRQFSNSRSEMNVSTLELGDSALYLCASSLNRAYGAGELFFGEGSRLTVL.

This clonotype was observed a single time. The genes are TRBV20-1 and TRBJ2-5, with TRBD1 as a possible D gene (6 bases). The CDR3 loop spans 12 amino acids. Germline assignment: CDR1 DFQATT and CDR2 SNEGSKA (reference sequence). V was trimmed by 4 bases and J by 5 bases, leaving 11 bases between them. CDR3 region: CSAMGDTETQYF. CDR3 DNA: TGCAGTGCTATGGGGGACACTGAGACCCAGTACTTC.

As for this clonotype: This may be a read error, as it is one base from a much larger clone. The V call is TRBV27, the J call TRBJ2-3, with 11 bases lining up with TRBD2. Germline V gene lookup returns CDR1 MNHEY and CDR2 SMNVEV (reference sequence). V lost 6 bases, J lost 5 bases, and 10 bases stayed unmatched. The CDR3 runs to 16 residues. CDR3 DNA: TGTGCCAGCAGCTCGGGGCTAGCGGGGGGCATAGATACGCAGTATTTT. Amino acid sequence: CASSSGLAGGIDTQYF.

This chain links TRBV21-1 with TRBJ1-5. TRBV21-1 is a pseudogene. The CDR3 consists of 14 residues. The CDR3 coding sequence is TGTGCCAGCAGCGTAAGCCTCGGCAATCAGCCCCAGCATTTT. This translates into CASSVSLGNQPQHF.

CDR3 coding DNA: TGTGCCAGCAGCTTAAAACAGGTCACCGGGGAGCTGTTTTTT. Its protein is CASSLKQVTGELFF. The genes are TRBV11-2 and TRBJ2-2, with D maybe TRBD1 (5 bases). The CDR3 extends over 14 amino acids. The germline gives CDR1 SGHAT, CDR2 FQNNGV. V lost 2 bases, J lost 4 bases, and 8 bases lay in between.

The rearrangement links TRBV5-1 to TRBJ1-5; no reliable D call. Germline-derived CDR1 and CDR2 are SGHRS and YFSETQ. The CDR3 spans 13 residues. V was clipped by 1 base and J by 3 bases, with 5 bases between them. CDR3 in DNA: TGCGCCAGCAGCTTGACCTCCAATCAGCCCCAGCATTTT. It codes for CASSLTSNQPQHF.

J is TRBJ2-3 and V is TRBV20-1, with 10 positions matching TRBD1. Germline trimming cut 6 bases from V and 5 bases from J; bases unmatched to any gene: 8. The CDR3 has 14 residues. Germline CDR1 is DFQATT and CDR2 is SNEGSKA (reference sequence). CDR3 coding DNA: TGCAGTGCCCCCGGACAGGGGGAAGGAGATACGCAGTATTTT. Encoded protein: CSAPGQGEGDTQYF.

This clonotype was seen just once. V gene TRBV6-2 or TRBV6-3 combines with J gene TRBJ2-1; tentative D call: TRBD2 (5 bases). This CDR3 comprises 13 residues. Germline V gene sequence: CDR1 MNHEY, CDR2 SVGEGT. V lost 5 bases and J lost 8, with 13 bases in between. The CDR3 reads CASSTLRGDEQFF. The CDR3 DNA reads TGTGCCAGCAGTACCCTTCGGGGAGATGAGCAGTTCTTC.

The V gene is TRBV24-1, the J gene TRBJ2-2; D might be TRBD2 (5 bases). The CDR3 has 14 amino acids. From germline, CDR1 is KGHDR and CDR2 SFDVKD. With 11 bases removed from V and 2 bases from J, the gap between germline ends came to 14 bases. The CDR3 sequence is CAIFLGLNTGELFF. The DNA for the CDR3 is TGTGCCATCTTCCTAGGACTCAACACCGGGGAGCTGTTTTTT.

This chain uses TRBV7-9 with TRBJ2-5; a possible D gene is TRBD2 (5 bases). CDR1 is SEHNR and CDR2 is FQNEAQ in the germline V gene (reference sequence). Trimming removed 1 base from V and 2 bases from J, with 8 bases in between. This CDR3 is 14 amino acids long. The CDR3 region is CASSLDGDQETQYF. The DNA of the CDR3 is TGTGCCAGCAGCTTAGACGGGGATCAAGAGACCCAGTACTTC.

This clonotype was seen more than once but under ten times. The rearrangement uses TRBV11-2 and TRBJ2-5; D not certain. The CDR3 length is 12 residues. Germline V gene data show CDR1 as SGHAT and CDR2 as FQNNGV. Trimming pared 1 base from V and 7 bases from J, leaving 7 bases between. The CDR3, as DNA: TGTGCCAGCAGCTTAGGGCCTGCGACCCAGTACTTC. Translation gives CASSLGPATQYF.

This clonotype appeared a few times. The chain has TRBV11-2 and TRBJ2-3, with TRBD2 matching 10 bases. The CDR3 has 15 residues. V shed 3 bases and J 4 bases; nucleotides not matched to a gene: 4. Germline V CDR1 and CDR2: SGHAT, FQNNGV. CDR3 residues: CASSFERGGADTQYF. The CDR3 DNA is TGTGCCAGCAGCTTCGAGCGGGGGGGGGCAGATACGCAGTATTTT.

The rearrangement uses TRBV5-1 and TRBJ2-7; D tentatively reads TRBD1 or TRBD2 (5 bases each). The V end lost 4 bases, the J end lost 1 base, and 15 bases lay between the germline ends. The CDR3 has 15 amino acids. The germline gives CDR1 SGHRS, CDR2 YFSETQ. The CDR3 DNA sequence: TGCGCCAGCAGCCCGTGGGGCGGGTCTTCCTACGAGCAGTACTTC. This sequence encodes CASSPWGGSSYEQYF.

The chain recombines TRBV5-3 with TRBJ1-1; no clear D. TRBV5-3 belongs to the ORF category, with a function that is uncertain. V was pared by 0 bases and J by 0 bases, with 9 bases between. This CDR3 spans 15 amino acids. The CDR3 region has the DNA TGTGCCAGAAGCTTGGACAGCCCTCTGAACACTGAAGCTTTCTTT. This sequence encodes CARSLDSPLNTEAFF.

This clonotype has more than one count but fewer than ten. The chain uses TRBV20-1 and TRBJ2-3, with 13 positions matching TRBD2. This CDR3 has 17 residues. The germline CDR1 and CDR2 sequences are DFQATT and SNEGSKA (reference sequence). The V gene end was trimmed by 1 base and the J gene end by 3 bases; junction bases not matched to a gene: 7. CDR3 region: CSARGPGLAGVTDTQYF. DNA for the CDR3: TGCAGTGCTAGAGGCCCCGGACTAGCGGGGGTTACAGATACGCAGTATTTT.

On this clonotype: One end of the junction fails to match germline, which may point to a read error. The chain couples TRBV7-2 to TRBJ1-3, with TRBD1 matching over 7 bases. Germline V gene data show CDR1 as SGHTA and CDR2 as FQGNSA. The CDR3 sequence is 17 residues long. This chain's CDR3 is CASSPYTGQAFGNTVYF. CDR3 DNA sequence: TGTGCCAGCAGCCCCTATACCGGACAGGCTTTTGGAAACACCGTATATTTT.

The CDR3 loop reads CASSLRQGGDEQFF. CDR3 bases: TGTGCCAGCAGCCTCCGACAGGGGGGCGATGAGCAGTTCTTC. The V and J genes are TRBV7-2 and TRBJ2-1; 9 bases fit TRBD1. This CDR3 has 14 residues. V shed 5 bases, J shed 8 bases, and the junction held 7 bases outside the gene matches. Germline V gene sequence: CDR1 SGHTA, CDR2 FQGNSA.

This clonotype was detected only a few times. The V gene is TRBV7-9, the J gene TRBJ1-5; unclear D gene. The germline V gene has CDR1 SEHNR and CDR2 FQNEAQ (reference sequence). The CDR3 spans 11 residues. V was clipped by 4 bases and J by 11 bases, with 9 bases between them. CDR3 sequence (DNA): TGTGCCAGCAGCTCGGGGTGGACCCAGCATTTT. Protein: CASSSGWTQHF.

The rearrangement joins TRBV10-3 to TRBJ1-4, with D possibly matching TRBD1 (5 bases). V was trimmed by 10 bases and J by 0 bases, leaving 9 bases between them. CDR3 length: 13 amino acids. Germline V CDR1 and CDR2: ENHRY, SYGVKD. CDR3 coding DNA: TGTGCCACCCAGACAGCAACTAATGAAAAACTGTTTTTT. Translated, it gives CATQTATNEKLFF.

The chain is built from TRBV5-1 and TRBJ2-7; TRBD1 matches at 11 bases. V lost 5 bases and J lost 3; bases outside the gene matches: 10. Germline CDR1 and CDR2: SGHRS and YFSETQ. The CDR3 is 16 amino acids. CDR3 in amino acids: CASSLTTGTGGYEQYF. The CDR3 bases are TGCGCCAGCAGTTTGACTACCGGGACAGGGGGCTACGAGCAGTACTTC.